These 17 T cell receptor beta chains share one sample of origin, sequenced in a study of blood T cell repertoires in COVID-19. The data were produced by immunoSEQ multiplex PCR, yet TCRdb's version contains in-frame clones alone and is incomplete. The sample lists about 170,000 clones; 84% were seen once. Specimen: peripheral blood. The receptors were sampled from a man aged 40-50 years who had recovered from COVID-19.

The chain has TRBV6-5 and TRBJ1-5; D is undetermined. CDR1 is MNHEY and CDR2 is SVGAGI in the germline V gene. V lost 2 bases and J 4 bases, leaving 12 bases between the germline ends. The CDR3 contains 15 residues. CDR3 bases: TGTGCCAGCAGTTACGTGGATGGAGGGAATCAGCCCCAGCATTTT. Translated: CASSYVDGGNQPQHF.

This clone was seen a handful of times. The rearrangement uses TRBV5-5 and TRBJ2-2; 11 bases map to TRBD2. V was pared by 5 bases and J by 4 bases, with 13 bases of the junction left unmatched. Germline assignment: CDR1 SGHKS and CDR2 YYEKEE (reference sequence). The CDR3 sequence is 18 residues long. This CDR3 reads CASSQRPTSGGSTGELFF. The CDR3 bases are TGTGCCAGCAGTCAAAGGCCCACTAGCGGGGGAAGCACCGGGGAGCTGTTTTTT.

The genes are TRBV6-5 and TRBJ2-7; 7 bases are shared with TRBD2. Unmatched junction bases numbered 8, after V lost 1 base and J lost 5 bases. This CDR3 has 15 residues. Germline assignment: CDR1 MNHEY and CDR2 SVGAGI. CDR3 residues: CASSYLGGRGDEQYF. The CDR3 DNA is TGTGCCAGCAGTTACTTGGGGGGGAGGGGTGACGAGCAGTACTTC.

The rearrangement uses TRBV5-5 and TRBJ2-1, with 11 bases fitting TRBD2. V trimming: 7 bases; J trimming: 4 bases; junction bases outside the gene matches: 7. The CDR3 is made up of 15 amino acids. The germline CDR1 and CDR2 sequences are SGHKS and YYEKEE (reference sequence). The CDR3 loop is CASSVRLAGYNEQFF. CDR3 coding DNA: TGTGCCAGCTCCGTCAGACTAGCGGGATACAATGAGCAGTTCTTC.

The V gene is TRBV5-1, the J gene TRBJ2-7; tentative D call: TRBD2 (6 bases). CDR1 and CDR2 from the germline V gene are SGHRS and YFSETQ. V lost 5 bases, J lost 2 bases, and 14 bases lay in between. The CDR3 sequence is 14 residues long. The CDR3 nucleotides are TGCGCCAGCAGTCGGGACTCTTCCACCTACGAGCAGTACTTC. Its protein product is CASSRDSSTYEQYF.

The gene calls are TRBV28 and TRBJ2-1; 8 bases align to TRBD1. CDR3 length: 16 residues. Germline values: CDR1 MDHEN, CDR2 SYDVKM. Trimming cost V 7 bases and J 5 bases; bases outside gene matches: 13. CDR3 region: CASILGAGQGHNEQFF. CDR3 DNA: TGTGCCAGCATCTTAGGGGCTGGACAGGGCCACAATGAGCAGTTCTTC.

Written as DNA, the CDR3 is TGTGCCAGCCTTTCGCTACAGGGCCCTGAGCAGTTCTTC. This encodes CASLSLQGPEQFF. This chain joins TRBV6-5 and TRBJ2-1; the D gene is possibly TRBD1 (6 bases). Germline CDR1 and CDR2: MNHEY and SVGAGI. The CDR3 loop spans 13 amino acids. Trimming left V 8 bases short and J 9 bases short, with 17 bases between.

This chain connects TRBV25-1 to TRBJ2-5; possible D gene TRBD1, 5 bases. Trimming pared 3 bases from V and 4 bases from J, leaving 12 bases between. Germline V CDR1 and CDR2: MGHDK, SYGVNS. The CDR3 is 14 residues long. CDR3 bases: TGTGCCAGCAGTGATTGGAAAGGGGCAGAGACCCAGTACTTC. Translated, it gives CASSDWKGAETQYF.

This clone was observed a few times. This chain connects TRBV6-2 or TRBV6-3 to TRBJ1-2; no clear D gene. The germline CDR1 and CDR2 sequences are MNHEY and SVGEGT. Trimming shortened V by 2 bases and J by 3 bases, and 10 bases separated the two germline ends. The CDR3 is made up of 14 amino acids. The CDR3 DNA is TGTGCCAGCAGTTACGCGGCGGAGGACTATGGCTACACCTTC. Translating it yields CASSYAAEDYGYTF.

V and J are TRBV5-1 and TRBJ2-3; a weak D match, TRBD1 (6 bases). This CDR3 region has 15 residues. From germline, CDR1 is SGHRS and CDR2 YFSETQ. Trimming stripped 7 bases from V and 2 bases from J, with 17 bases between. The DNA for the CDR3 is TGCGCCAGCCGGAACAGGGTTTCCTCCACAGATACGCAGTATTTT. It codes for CASRNRVSSTDTQYF. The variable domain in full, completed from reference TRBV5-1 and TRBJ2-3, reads KAGVTQTPRYLIKTRGQQVTLSCSPISGHRSVSWYQQTPGQGLQFLFEYFSETQRNKGNFPGRFSGRQFSNSRSEMNVSTLELGDSALYLCASRNRVSSTDTQYFGPGTRLTVL.

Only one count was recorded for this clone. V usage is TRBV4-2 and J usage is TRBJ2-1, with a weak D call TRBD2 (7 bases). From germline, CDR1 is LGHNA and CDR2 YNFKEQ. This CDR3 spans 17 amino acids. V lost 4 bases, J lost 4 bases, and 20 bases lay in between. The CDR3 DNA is TGTGCCAGCAGCCTGGACCACGGGGGGCTGGGATACAATGAGCAGTTCTTC. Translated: CASSLDHGGLGYNEQFF.

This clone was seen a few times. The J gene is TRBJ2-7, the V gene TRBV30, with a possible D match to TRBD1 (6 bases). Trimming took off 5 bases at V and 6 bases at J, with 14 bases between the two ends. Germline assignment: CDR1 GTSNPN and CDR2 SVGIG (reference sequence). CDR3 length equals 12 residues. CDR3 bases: TGTGCCTGGGCGAAACAGGGTCGCGAGCAGTACTTC. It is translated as CAWAKQGREQYF.

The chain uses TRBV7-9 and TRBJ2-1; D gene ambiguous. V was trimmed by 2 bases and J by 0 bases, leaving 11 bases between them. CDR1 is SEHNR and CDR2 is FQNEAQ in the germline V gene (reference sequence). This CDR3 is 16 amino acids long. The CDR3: CASSLSARSSYNEQFF. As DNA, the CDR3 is TGTGCCAGCAGCTTATCCGCCCGGAGCTCCTACAATGAGCAGTTCTTC.

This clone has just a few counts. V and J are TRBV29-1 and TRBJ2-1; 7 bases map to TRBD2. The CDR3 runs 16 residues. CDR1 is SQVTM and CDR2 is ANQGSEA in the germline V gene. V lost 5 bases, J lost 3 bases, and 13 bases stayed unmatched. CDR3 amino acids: CSVPKGGTSLYNEQFF. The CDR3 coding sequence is TGCAGCGTTCCTAAGGGAGGGACGAGCCTCTACAATGAGCAGTTCTTC.

The CDR3 loop reads CASSTPGLGRYEQYF. In DNA, the CDR3 is TGTGCCAGCAGTACTCCGGGACTAGGTCGTTACGAGCAGTACTTC. The V gene is TRBV6-5, the J gene TRBJ2-7, with 8 bases aligning to TRBD2. The CDR3 length is 15 residues. The germline V gene has CDR1 MNHEY and CDR2 SVGAGI. Unmatched junction bases numbered 10, after V lost 5 bases and J lost 4 bases.

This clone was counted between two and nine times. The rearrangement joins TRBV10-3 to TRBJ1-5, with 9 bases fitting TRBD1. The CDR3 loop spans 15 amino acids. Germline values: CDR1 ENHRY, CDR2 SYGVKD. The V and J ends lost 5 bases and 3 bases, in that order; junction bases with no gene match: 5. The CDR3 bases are TGTGCCATCAGTACCGGGACAGGGCTCAATCAGCCCCAGCATTTT. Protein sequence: CAISTGTGLNQPQHF.

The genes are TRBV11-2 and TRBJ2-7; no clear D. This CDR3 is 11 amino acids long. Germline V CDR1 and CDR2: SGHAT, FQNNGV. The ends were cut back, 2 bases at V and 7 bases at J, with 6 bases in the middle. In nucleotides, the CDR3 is TGTGCCAGCAGCTTATACGGGGAGCAGTACTTC. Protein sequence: CASSLYGEQYF. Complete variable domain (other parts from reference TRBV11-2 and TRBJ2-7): EAGVAQSPRYKIIEKRQSVAFWCNPISGHATLYWYQQILGQGPKLLIQFQNNGVVDDSQLPKDRFSAERLKGVDSTLKIQPAKLEDSAVYLCASSLYGEQYFGPGTRLTVT.